Listed here are 27 T cell receptor beta chains from one sample, sequenced in a study of cytomegalovirus exposure and HLA in healthy donors. It was with 60 Vbeta and 13 Jbeta primers that the PCR ran. Sequenced by immunoSEQ multiplex PCR; TCRdb stores in-frame clones only, minus some. The profile shows 50,000 or so clones, 60% to 80% of them singletons. The sample consisted of PBMCs. Source of these receptors: a female donor in good health and CMV-seronegative.

The rearrangement links TRBV7-8 to TRBJ1-4; 11 bases are a match to TRBD1. The germline CDR1 and CDR2 sequences are SGHVS and FQNEAQ. Germline trimming cut 5 bases from V and 5 bases from J; bases unmatched to any gene: 16. The CDR3 spans 19 residues. The CDR3 nucleotides read TGTGCCAGCAGCCTCCGGATCCGGGGACAGGGGGTTAACAATGAAAAACTGTTTTTT. Translation: CASSLRIRGQGVNNEKLFF. The full variable domain, with the rest looked up from reference TRBV7-8 and TRBJ1-4, is GAGVSQSPRYKVAKRGQDVALRCDPISGHVSLFWYQQALGQGPEFLTYFQNEAQLDKSGLPSDRFFAERPEGSVSTLKIQRTQQEDSAVYLCASSLRIRGQGVNNEKLFFGSGTQLSVL.

In its sample, this clone was seen a few times. This chain joins TRBV2 and TRBJ1-1, with D perhaps TRBD1 (5 bases). V was clipped by 4 bases and J by 10 bases, with 19 bases between them. The CDR3 sequence is 14 residues long. CDR1 is SNHLY and CDR2 is FYNNEI in the germline V gene. This chain's CDR3 is CASSVESQGKGAFF. The CDR3 coding sequence is TGTGCCAGCAGTGTAGAGTCGCAGGGTAAAGGAGCTTTCTTT.

The J gene is TRBJ1-5, the V gene TRBV30; D remains unclear. The CDR3 has 16 amino acids. The V end was cut by 0 bases, the J end by 0 bases, with 12 bases between. Germline-derived CDR1 and CDR2 are GTSNPN and SVGIG (reference sequence). The CDR3 DNA reads TGTGCCTGGAGTGTAGCTGGACTTTATAGCAATCAGCCCCAGCATTTT. Encoded protein: CAWSVAGLYSNQPQHF.

The chain is built from TRBV5-1 and TRBJ2-3; TRBD2 matches 8 bases. The V and J ends lost 4 bases and 2 bases, in that order; junction bases with no gene match: 18. Germline assignment: CDR1 SGHRS and CDR2 YFSETQ. CDR3 length: 19 residues. As DNA, the CDR3 is TGCGCCAGCAGCCCGGTGGGGAGCGGGAGCCCTATTACCACAGATACGCAGTATTTT. Translation gives CASSPVGSGSPITTDTQYF.

The chain recombines TRBV2 with TRBJ2-2, with a weak D call TRBD2 (5 bases). Germline values: CDR1 SNHLY, CDR2 FYNNEI. The CDR3 has 14 amino acids. V shed 7 bases and J shed 6 bases, with 15 bases lying between them. CDR3 loop: CASIPTLGAGELFF. The CDR3 coding sequence is TGTGCCAGCATTCCAACCCTCGGGGCCGGGGAGCTGTTTTTT.

The V and J genes are TRBV9 and TRBJ2-1, with TRBD2 matching 8 bases. CDR3 length: 14 residues. The germline V gene has CDR1 SGDLS and CDR2 YYNGEE. V gave up 4 bases and J gave up 6 bases; unmatched junction bases: 6. The CDR3 DNA sequence: TGTGCCAGCAGCCCCGGACTAGCCCTCAATGAGCAGTTCTTC. It specifies CASSPGLALNEQFF.

The gene calls are TRBV30 and TRBJ2-1, with D possibly TRBD2 on 5 matching bases. The CDR3 loop spans 12 amino acids. V was clipped by 3 bases and J by 6 bases, with 9 bases between them. Germline V lookup: CDR1 GTSNPN, CDR2 SVGIG (reference sequence). The CDR3 protein is CAWSLAGNEQFF. The CDR3 DNA sequence: TGTGCCTGGAGCCTAGCTGGCAATGAGCAGTTCTTC.

This clone was observed a handful of times. The chain joins TRBV6-1 to TRBJ1-3, with D possibly TRBD1 on 5 matching bases. The CDR3 has 13 amino acids. Germline-derived CDR1 and CDR2 are MNHNS and SASEGT. The CDR3 spells CAVPAAGRNTIYF. In nucleotides, the CDR3 is TGTGCGGTACCGGCGGCAGGGAGGAACACCATATATTTT.

The V call is TRBV5-1, the J call TRBJ2-5; 10 bases align to TRBD2. V shed 4 bases and J 1 base; nucleotides not matched to a gene: 4. CDR1 and CDR2 (germline): SGHRS, YFSETQ. This CDR3 has 15 residues. CDR3 protein: CASSLLAGLQETQYF. The CDR3 nucleotides are TGCGCCAGCAGCCTACTAGCGGGGCTCCAAGAGACCCAGTACTTC. The full variable domain, rest sourced from reference TRBV5-1 and TRBJ2-5, is KAGVTQTPRYLIKTRGQQVTLSCSPISGHRSVSWYQQTPGQGLQFLFEYFSETQRNKGNFPGRFSGRQFSNSRSEMNVSTLELGDSALYLCASSLLAGLQETQYFGPGTRLLVL.

This clone has only a few counts. The chain combines TRBV7-2 with TRBJ2-5; 9 bases are shared with TRBD1. After removal of 4 bases from V and 7 bases from J, the junction contained 4 bases not matched to a gene. The CDR3 is 13 residues long. Germline CDR1 and CDR2: SGHTA and FQGNSA. CDR3 region: CASSWTGEGTQYF. The CDR3 nucleotides read TGTGCCAGCAGCTGGACAGGGGAGGGGACCCAGTACTTC.

This chain joins TRBV5-1 and TRBJ1-1; D is unclear. Germline CDR1 SGHRS, CDR2 YFSETQ. The V end was cut by 5 bases, the J end by 1 base, with 3 bases between. The CDR3 is 11 residues long. The CDR3 sequence is CASRRNTEAFF. The CDR3 bases are TGCGCCAGCAGGAGGAACACTGAAGCTTTCTTT.

The genes are TRBV19 and TRBJ2-5; TRBD2 might be the D (6 bases). The CDR3 is made up of 14 amino acids. V shed 5 bases and J shed 5 bases, with 15 bases lying between them. Germline V lookup: CDR1 LNHDA, CDR2 SQIVND (reference sequence). The CDR3 DNA is TGTGCCAGTAGTCCGCTGACTAGAGGGGAGACCCAGTACTTC. Translation: CASSPLTRGETQYF. The full variable domain, with the rest looked up from reference TRBV19 and TRBJ2-5, is DGGITQSPKYLFRKEGQNVTLSCEQNLNHDAMYWYRQDPGQGLRLIYYSQIVNDFQKGDIAEGYSVSREKKESFPLTVTSAQKNPTAFYLCASSPLTRGETQYFGPGTRLLVL.

This clone was observed a few times. CDR3 sequence reads: CASSLTPNSQETQYF. In DNA form, the CDR3 reads TGTGCCAGCAGCTTAACGCCAAACAGCCAAGAGACCCAGTACTTC. The V call is TRBV7-3, the J call TRBJ2-5; D is uncertain. V lost 0 bases, J lost 1 base, and 9 bases lay in between. Germline V gene lookup returns CDR1 SGHTA and CDR2 FQGTGA. The CDR3 extends over 15 amino acids.

The chain has TRBV5-1 and TRBJ2-3; 8 bases fit TRBD2. The CDR3 is made up of 16 amino acids. V dropped 4 bases and J dropped 1; count of bases not matched to a gene: 8. Germline CDR1 SGHRS, CDR2 YFSETQ. The CDR3: CASSELLAAGTDTQYF. The DNA of the CDR3 is TGCGCCAGCAGCGAACTACTAGCGGCTGGCACAGATACGCAGTATTTT.

This sequence joins TRBV28 and TRBJ2-1, with 7 bases identical to TRBD2. Trimming cost V 3 bases and J 9 bases; bases outside gene matches: 11. Germline V gives CDR1 MDHEN, CDR2 SYDVKM. This CDR3 is built from 15 residues. Here the CDR3 DNA reads TGTGCCAGCAGTTTTCTGGGGGAGGGCCAGCGTGAGCAGTTCTTC. Its protein product is CASSFLGEGQREQFF.

Worth noting for this clone: Other DNA sequences within the sample encode an identical CDR3. V gene TRBV5-1 combines with J gene TRBJ1-6; 10 nucleotides agree with TRBD1. This CDR3 has 17 residues. V was pared by 4 bases and J by 5 bases, with 9 bases of the junction left unmatched. CDR1 is SGHRS and CDR2 is YFSETQ in the germline V gene. CDR3 residues: CASSIQPGTGDNSPLHF. The CDR3 bases are TGCGCCAGCAGCATCCAACCCGGGACAGGGGATAATTCACCCCTCCACTTT.

The chain employs TRBV10-3 and TRBJ2-3; D is unresolved. Germline CDR1 is ENHRY and CDR2 is SYGVKD. Trimming took 3 bases from V and 0 from J, leaving 10 bases between them. The CDR3 consists of 15 residues. In DNA, the CDR3 is TGTGCCATCAGTGACCCTCTAATGAGCACAGATACGCAGTATTTT. Translation: CAISDPLMSTDTQYF.

The chain recombines TRBV27 with TRBJ2-3; no clear D. V dropped 3 bases and J dropped 6 bases, with 10 bases sitting between them. The V gene's germline CDR1 is MNHEY and CDR2 SMNVEV (reference sequence). The CDR3 has 13 amino acids. The CDR3 sequence is CASSFTGPDTQYF. CDR3 DNA sequence: TGTGCCAGCAGTTTTACTGGTCCCGATACGCAGTATTTT.

This chain links TRBV7-9 with TRBJ2-5; D perhaps matches TRBD2 (6 bases). The germline V gene has CDR1 SEHNR and CDR2 FQNEAQ (reference sequence). Trimming took 7 bases from V and 2 from J, leaving 26 bases between them. The CDR3 length is 18 residues. CDR3 protein: CASTLGWVNRDLQETQYF. CDR3 nucleotides: TGTGCCAGCACCCTTGGGTGGGTCAACCGGGACTTGCAAGAGACCCAGTACTTC.

This chain's CDR3 is CAWSILGGGDTQYF. The CDR3 DNA is TGTGCCTGGAGTATTCTCGGGGGGGGAGATACGCAGTATTTT. The chain carries TRBV30 and TRBJ2-3, with 8 bases fitting TRBD2. Germline V lookup: CDR1 GTSNPN, CDR2 SVGIG (reference sequence). The CDR3 runs to 14 residues. V gave up 2 bases and J gave up 5 bases; unmatched junction bases: 6.

The chain has TRBV19 and TRBJ2-6; 7 nucleotides match TRBD1. The CDR3 totals 17 residues. CDR1 and CDR2 from the germline V gene are LNHDA and SQIVND (reference sequence). The trim removed 4 bases at V and 0 bases at J, leaving 6 bases unmatched. CDR3 DNA sequence: TGTGCCAGTAGTACGCCGGGACAGTTCTCTGGGGCCAACGTCCTGACTTTC. It translates to CASSTPGQFSGANVLTF. Together with reference TRBV19 and TRBJ2-6, the CDR3 gives the full variable domain: DGGITQSPKYLFRKEGQNVTLSCEQNLNHDAMYWYRQDPGQGLRLIYYSQIVNDFQKGDIAEGYSVSREKKESFPLTVTSAQKNPTAFYLCASSTPGQFSGANVLTFGAGSRLTVL.

V gene TRBV4-3 combines with J gene TRBJ2-7, with 9 nucleotides matching TRBD1. CDR1 is LGHNA, CDR2 YSLEER, per germline. CDR3 length: 15 amino acids. The ends lost 5 bases at V and 2 bases at J; junction bases unmatched: 7. The CDR3, as DNA: TGCGCCAGCAGCGAAGGACAGGGGTCCCCCTACGAGCAGTACTTC. Translation: CASSEGQGSPYEQYF.

The chain employs TRBV25-1 and TRBJ2-1; 14 nucleotides line up with TRBD2. With V trimmed by 5 bases and J by 8 bases, 8 bases remained unmatched. The CDR3 is 16 amino acids. Germline V gene lookup returns CDR1 MGHDK and CDR2 SYGVNS. The chain's CDR3 is CASSLPGLAGEDEQFF. CDR3 coding DNA: TGTGCCAGCAGTTTGCCGGGACTAGCGGGAGAGGATGAGCAGTTCTTC.

The chain couples TRBV19 to TRBJ1-5, with 7 bases identical to TRBD1. V lost 6 bases to trimming and J lost 7 bases; unmatched junction nucleotides: 12. The CDR3 has 15 amino acids. Looked up from germline, CDR1 is LNHDA and CDR2 is SQIVND (reference sequence). The CDR3 is CASRQTGRSGQPQHF. CDR3 nucleotides: TGTGCCAGTAGGCAGACAGGGCGCTCCGGGCAGCCCCAGCATTTT.

J is TRBJ1-2 and V is TRBV2; 7 bases align to TRBD1. Germline V gives CDR1 SNHLY, CDR2 FYNNEI. V shed 3 bases, J shed 7 bases, and the junction held 8 bases outside the gene matches. CDR3 length equals 14 residues. CDR3 coding DNA: TGTGCCAGCAGTGAGTTAAGGGACAGCTCTGGCTACACCTTC. It yields the protein CASSELRDSSGYTF.

The chain combines TRBV5-8 with TRBJ2-1, with TRBD2 identical over 8 bases. Germline CDR1 SGHTS, CDR2 YDEGEE. The CDR3 is 15 amino acids. V lost 4 bases and J lost 0; bases outside the gene matches: 3. CDR3 protein: CASSLAGRSYNEQFF. The CDR3 nucleotides are TGTGCCAGCAGCCTAGCGGGCCGCTCCTACAATGAGCAGTTCTTC. The whole variable domain, remainder taken from reference TRBV5-8 and TRBJ2-1, is EAGVTQSPTHLIKTRGQQATLRCSPISGHTSVYWYQQALGLGLQFLLWYDEGEERNRGNFPPRFSGRQFPNYSSELNVNALELEDSALYLCASSLAGRSYNEQFFGPGTRLTVL.

This clone was observed a single time. This chain uses TRBV7-2 with TRBJ2-5; 12 nucleotides align to TRBD2. V dropped 4 bases and J dropped 5; count of bases not matched to a gene: 5. CDR3 length equals 15 residues. CDR1 is SGHTA and CDR2 is FQGNSA in the germline V gene. The CDR3 nucleotides are TGTGCCAGCAGCTCCGCCGGGACTAGCGGGGAGACCCAGTACTTC. Translation: CASSSAGTSGETQYF. The variable domain in full, with the rest retrieved from reference TRBV7-2 and TRBJ2-5, is GAGVSQSPSNKVTEKGKDVELRCDPISGHTALYWYRQSLGQGLEFLIYFQGNSAPDKSGLPSDRFSAERTGGSVSTLTIQRTQQEDSAVYLCASSSAGTSGETQYFGPGTRLLVL.